This T cell receptor beta chain appears in the sequencing data of a study of CD8 T cells in Susac syndrome. The germline V gene encodes CDR1 SEHNR and CDR2 FQNEAQ (reference sequence). CDR3 length: 15 residues. The V and J ends lost 7 bases and 8 bases respectively, with 21 bases between them. With random hexamers, reverse transcription was performed on about 0.5 to 1 ug of RNA. Each CDR3 protein gets one entry after TCRdb re-called the immunoSEQ multiplex PCR reads with MiXCR. In the table there are 78,000 or so distinct CDR3 sequences, less than 95% of which are singletons. FACS was used to enrich TEMRA cells, whereas the CD8+ and CD4+ T cells were obtained by negative isolation.

This receptor was taken from a human donor with multiple sclerosis. The sample was CD8+ T cells from PBMCs. J is TRBJ2-1 and V is TRBV7-9; TRBD1 or TRBD2 may be the D gene (6 bases each). The CDR3 region has the DNA TGTGCCAGCATCCTACCAGAGGGGGGCCGTCATGAGCAGTTCTTC. This gives the protein CASILPEGGRHEQFF.